This T cell receptor beta chain is from a study of identical twins. Study results and caveats: Donors were not followed over many years; analysis was cross-sectional. Fewer insertions were carried by abundant cord blood beta clonotypes, but none was seen in memory repertoires. For out-of-frame beta sequences, excess twin sharing was weaker.

This CDR3 comprises 17 residues. V dropped 0 bases and J dropped 5 bases, with 19 bases sitting between them. The V gene's germline CDR1 is SGHDN and CDR2 FVKESK. One entry per CDR3 protein results from TCRdb running MiXCR on the 5' RACE reads. The sample lists hundreds of thousands of distinct CDR3 sequences, roughly 8.6% occurring once. Comment on this clonotype: Its antigen is unidentified.

Another study also made use of these data, one on yellow fever vaccine responses in identical twins.

The source is a woman aged 18-30 years in good health. V is TRBV14 and J is TRBJ2-5; possible D gene TRBD2, 7 bases. The sequenced material came from CD8+ T cells sorted from blood. In DNA form, the CDR3 reads TGTGCCAGCAGCCAAGATTTTTACGGGGGGCGAAGGGAGACCCAGTACTTC. It translates to CASSQDFYGGRRETQYF.